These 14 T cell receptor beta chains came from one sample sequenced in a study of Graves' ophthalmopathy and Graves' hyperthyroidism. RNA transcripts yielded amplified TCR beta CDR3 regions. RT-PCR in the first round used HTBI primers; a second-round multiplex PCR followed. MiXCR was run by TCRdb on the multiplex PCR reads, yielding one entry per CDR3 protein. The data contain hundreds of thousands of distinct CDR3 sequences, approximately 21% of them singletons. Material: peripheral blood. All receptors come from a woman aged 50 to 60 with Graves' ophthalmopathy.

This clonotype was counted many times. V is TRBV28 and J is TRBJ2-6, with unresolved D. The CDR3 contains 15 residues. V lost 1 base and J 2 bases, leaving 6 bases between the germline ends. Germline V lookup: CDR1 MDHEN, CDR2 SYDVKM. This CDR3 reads CASSLLGAGANVLTF. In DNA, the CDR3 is TGTGCCAGCAGTTTATTAGGTGCTGGGGCCAACGTCCTGACTTTC.

CDR3 nucleotides: TGCGCCAGCAGCAGAGGGACGGAGGGAAACACCATATATTTT. Protein: CASSRGTEGNTIYF. This chain links TRBV5-1 with TRBJ1-3, with D perhaps TRBD1 (5 bases). Germline V gene sequence: CDR1 SGHRS, CDR2 YFSETQ. The CDR3 runs 14 residues. V was pared by 4 bases and J by 4 bases, with 12 bases between. Combining the CDR3 with reference TRBV5-1 and TRBJ1-3 gives the whole variable domain KAGVTQTPRYLIKTRGQQVTLSCSPISGHRSVSWYQQTPGQGLQFLFEYFSETQRNKGNFPGRFSGRQFSNSRSEMNVSTLELGDSALYLCASSRGTEGNTIYFGEGSWLTVV.

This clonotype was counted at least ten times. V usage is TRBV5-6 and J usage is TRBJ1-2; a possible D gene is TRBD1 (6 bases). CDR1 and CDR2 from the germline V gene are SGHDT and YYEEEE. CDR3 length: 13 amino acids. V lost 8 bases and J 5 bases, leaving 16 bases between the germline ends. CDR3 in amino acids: CASKQGPGYGYTF. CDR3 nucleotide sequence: TGTGCCAGTAAACAGGGCCCTGGGTATGGCTACACCTTC.

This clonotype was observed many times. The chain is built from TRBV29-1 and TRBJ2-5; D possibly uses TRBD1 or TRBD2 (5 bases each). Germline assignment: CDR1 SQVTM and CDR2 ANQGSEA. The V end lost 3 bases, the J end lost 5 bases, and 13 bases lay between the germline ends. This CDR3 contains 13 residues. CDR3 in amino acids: CSVDRDQGETQYF. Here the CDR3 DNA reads TGCAGCGTTGACCGGGACCAAGGGGAGACCCAGTACTTC.

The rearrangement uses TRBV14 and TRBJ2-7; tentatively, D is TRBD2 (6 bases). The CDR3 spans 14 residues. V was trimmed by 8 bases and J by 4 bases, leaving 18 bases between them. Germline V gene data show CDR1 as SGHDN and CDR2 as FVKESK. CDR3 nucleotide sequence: TGTGCCAGCCCGCCGGGGGTAAGATGGTACGAGCAGTACTTC. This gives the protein CASPPGVRWYEQYF.

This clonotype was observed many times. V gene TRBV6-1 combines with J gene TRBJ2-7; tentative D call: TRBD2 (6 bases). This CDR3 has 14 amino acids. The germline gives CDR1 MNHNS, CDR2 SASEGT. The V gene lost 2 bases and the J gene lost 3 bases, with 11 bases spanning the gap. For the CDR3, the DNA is TGTGCCAGCAGTGAACACGGGAGAGGCTACGAGCAGTACTTC. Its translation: CASSEHGRGYEQYF.

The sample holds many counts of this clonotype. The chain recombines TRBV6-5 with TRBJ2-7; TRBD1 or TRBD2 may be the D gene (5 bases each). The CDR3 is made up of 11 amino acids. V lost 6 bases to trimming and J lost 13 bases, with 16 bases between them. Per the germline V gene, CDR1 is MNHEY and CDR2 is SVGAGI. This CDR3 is CASSSGPLRYF. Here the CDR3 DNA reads TGTGCCAGCAGCTCGGGGCCCCTCAGATACTTC.

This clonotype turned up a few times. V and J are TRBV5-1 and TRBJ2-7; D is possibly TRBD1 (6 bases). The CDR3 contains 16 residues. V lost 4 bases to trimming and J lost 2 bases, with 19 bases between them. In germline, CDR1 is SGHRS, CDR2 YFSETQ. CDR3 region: CASSLMPGQVAYEQYF. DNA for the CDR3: TGCGCCAGCAGCCTAATGCCGGGACAAGTCGCCTACGAGCAGTACTTC.

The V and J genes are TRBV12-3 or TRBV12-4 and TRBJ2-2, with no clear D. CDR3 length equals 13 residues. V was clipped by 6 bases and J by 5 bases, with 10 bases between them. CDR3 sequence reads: CASSRPATGELFF. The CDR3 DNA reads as TGTGCCAGCAGCCGACCTGCGACCGGGGAGCTGTTTTTT.

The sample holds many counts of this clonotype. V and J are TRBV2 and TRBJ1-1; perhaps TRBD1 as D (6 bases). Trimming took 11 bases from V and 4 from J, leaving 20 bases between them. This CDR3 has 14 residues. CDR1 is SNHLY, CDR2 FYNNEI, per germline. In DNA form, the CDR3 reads TGTGCCGTCGGGGGCAGGGGCGCGGGCACTGAAGCTTTCTTT. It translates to CAVGGRGAGTEAFF.

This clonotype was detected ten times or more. The CDR3 spells CASSRNLGRETQYF. The CDR3 DNA reads TGTGCCAGCAGCCGGAACCTGGGGAGGGAGACCCAGTACTTC. V gene TRBV13 combines with J gene TRBJ2-5, with a possible D match to TRBD2 (6 bases). Germline lookup yields CDR1 PRHDT and CDR2 FYEKMQ (reference sequence). The CDR3 runs to 14 residues. Deletions cut 5 bases from V and 5 bases from J, with 15 bases between.

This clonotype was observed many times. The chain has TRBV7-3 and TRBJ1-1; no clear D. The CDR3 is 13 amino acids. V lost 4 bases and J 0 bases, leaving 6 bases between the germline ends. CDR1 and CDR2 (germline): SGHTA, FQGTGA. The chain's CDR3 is CASSWNMNTEAFF. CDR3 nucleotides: TGTGCCAGCAGCTGGAACATGAACACTGAAGCTTTCTTT.

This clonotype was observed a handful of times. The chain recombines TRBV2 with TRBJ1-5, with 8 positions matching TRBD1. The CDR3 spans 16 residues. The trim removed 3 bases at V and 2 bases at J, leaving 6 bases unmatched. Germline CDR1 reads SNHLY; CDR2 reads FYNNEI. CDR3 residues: CASSDWATGGNQPQHF. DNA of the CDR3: TGTGCCAGCAGTGATTGGGCGACAGGGGGCAATCAGCCCCAGCATTTT.

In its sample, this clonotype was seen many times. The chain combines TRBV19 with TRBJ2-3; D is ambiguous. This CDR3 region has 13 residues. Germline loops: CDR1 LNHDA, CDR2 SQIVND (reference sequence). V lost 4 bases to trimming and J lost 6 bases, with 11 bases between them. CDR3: CASSTPSADTQYF. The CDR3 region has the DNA TGTGCCAGTAGTACTCCCTCGGCCGATACGCAGTATTTT.